This TCR beta chain appears in the sequencing data of a study of PD-1 blockade in mismatch repair-deficient tumors. The CDR3 has 12 residues. The ends were cut back, 5 bases at V and 2 bases at J, with 6 bases in the middle. Germline V gene data show CDR1 as MNHNY and CDR2 as SVGAGI (reference sequence). A note on this clone: The antigen is undetermined.

Stated time point: 10-day in vitro stimulation with candidate neoantigen peptide 6. The method was immunoSEQ multiplex PCR; TCRdb's version includes in-frame clones alone and lacks a portion of them. This table holds about 15,000 clones, more than 85% found once. The sequence came from an adult with mismatch repair-deficient cancer. The sequencing used cells cultured in vitro, collected from a patient treated with pembrolizumab. V usage is TRBV6-6 and J usage is TRBJ1-2, with D maybe TRBD1 (6 bases). The CDR3 here is CASSQGNYGYTF. The CDR3 DNA reads TGTGCCAGCAGTCAGGGGAACTATGGCTACACCTTC.